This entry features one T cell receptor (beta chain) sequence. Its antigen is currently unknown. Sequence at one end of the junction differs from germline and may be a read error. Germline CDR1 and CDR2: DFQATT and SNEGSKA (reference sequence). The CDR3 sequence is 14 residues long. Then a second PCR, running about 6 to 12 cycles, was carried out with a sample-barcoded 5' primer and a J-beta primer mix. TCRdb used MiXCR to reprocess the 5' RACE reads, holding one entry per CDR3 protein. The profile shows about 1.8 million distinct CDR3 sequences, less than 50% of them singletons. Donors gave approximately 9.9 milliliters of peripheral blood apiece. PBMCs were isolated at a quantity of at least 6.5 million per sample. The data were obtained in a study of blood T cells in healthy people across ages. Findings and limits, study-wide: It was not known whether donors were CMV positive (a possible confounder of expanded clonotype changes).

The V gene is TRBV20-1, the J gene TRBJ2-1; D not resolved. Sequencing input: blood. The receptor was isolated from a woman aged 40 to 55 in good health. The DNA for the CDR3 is TGCAGTGCTAGCCGCCGACTCCCATACAGTGAGCAGTTCTTC. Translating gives CSASRRLPYSEQFF.